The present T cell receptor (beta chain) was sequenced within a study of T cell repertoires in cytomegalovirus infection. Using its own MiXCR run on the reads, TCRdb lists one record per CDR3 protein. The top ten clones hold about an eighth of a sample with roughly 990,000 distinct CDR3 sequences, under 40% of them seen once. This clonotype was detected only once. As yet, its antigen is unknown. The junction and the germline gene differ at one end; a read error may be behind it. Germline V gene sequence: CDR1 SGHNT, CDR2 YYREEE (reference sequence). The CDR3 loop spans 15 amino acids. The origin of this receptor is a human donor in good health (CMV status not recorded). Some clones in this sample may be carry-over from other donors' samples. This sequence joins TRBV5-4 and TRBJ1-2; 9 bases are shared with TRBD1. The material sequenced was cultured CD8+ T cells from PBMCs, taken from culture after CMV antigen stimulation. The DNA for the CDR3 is TGTGGCAGCAGCGCACGGGACAGGGTCTTCTATGGCTACACCTTC. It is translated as CGSSARDRVFYGYTF.